Listed below are T cell receptor beta chains from one sample, sequenced in a study of blood T cell repertoires in COVID-19. The data were produced by immunoSEQ multiplex PCR, yet TCRdb's version contains in-frame clones alone and is incomplete. Here the sample spans 85,000 to 100,000 clones, roughly nine tenths being singletons. Source material: peripheral blood. All receptors come from a man aged 60 to 75 with acute or convalescent COVID-19. The CDR3 runs from the conserved cysteine through the conserved F or W.

V gene: TRBV28; CDR3 protein: CASSLGGYGYTF
V gene: TRBV6-5; CDR3 protein: CASRRDRANEKLFF
V gene: TRBV19; CDR3 protein: CASSGPGQGVLGAYF
V gene: TRBV6-5; CDR3 protein: CASSYSGLVGSPLHF
V gene: TRBV6-5; CDR3 protein: CASSYSTSSYNEQFF
V gene: TRBV11-2; CDR3 protein: CASSFGNTEAFF
V gene: TRBV7-9; CDR3 protein: CASSLQQQNTEAFF
V gene: TRBV7-2; CDR3 protein: CASSYVEPRGTGELFF
V gene: TRBV18; CDR3 protein: CASSPQIRELFF
V gene: TRBV7-2; CDR3 protein: CASSLVPGAALHF
V gene: TRBV5-5; CDR3 protein: CASSLRNMNTEAFF
V gene: TRBV7-9; CDR3 protein: CASSLQDYQPQHF
V gene: TRBV18; CDR3 protein: CASSPGLAGTGELFF
V gene: TRBV6-5; CDR3 protein: CASSSGTGVSPLHF